This T cell receptor beta chain was captured in a study of T cell repertoires in cytomegalovirus infection (dated by TCRdb to about 2019). With respect to the entire study: Donor HLA type was relevant to the analysis, because carriage of CMV infection together with the matching HLA type was indicated by public TCR beta signatures. What the research found in general, with its limitations: The ex vivo response was dominated by HLA-C-restricted CMV-specific TCR beta clonotypes, which also provided the single most frequent clonotype in two of eight donors. In both this cohort and an independent roughly 350-donor cohort, the cumulative frequency of public TCR beta family members distinguished carriers of CMV infection plus the relevant HLA type.

Sequenced on an Illumina HiSeq 1500. TCRdb passed the public sequencing reads through fastp at Q25 and MiXCR, retaining productive beta sequences. All rows with the same CDR3 protein become a single entry with the most common DNA and genes. This sample holds roughly 190,000 distinct CDR3 sequences; more than 9% were observed only once. Clones ranked in the top ten supply roughly 5.1% of the sample. Many counts were recorded for this clonotype. Its antigen is currently not known. No much larger clonotype is one base removed from it; base qualities were not supplied. Trimming takes 5 bases off V and 8 bases off J; junction bases not matched to a gene: 6. From cysteine to phenylalanine, the CDR3 is 14 amino acids long. The read is trimmed to its CDR3 DNA, 42 bases read in frame from base 1. CDR1 and CDR2 (SGHTA, FQGNSA) derive from the germline V gene.

The TCR comes from a human donor in good health (CMV status not recorded). Some clones in this sample may be carry-over from other donors' samples. The chain couples TRBV7-2 to TRBJ2-1, with TRBD2 matching 10 junction bases. Sequencing was carried out using PBMCs. Here the CDR3 is given as CASSVGLAVHEQFF. The nucleotides are TGTGCCAGCAGCGTAGGACTAGCGGTCCATGAGCAGTTCTTC.